These 24 T cell receptor beta chains came from one sample sequenced in a study of cytomegalovirus exposure and HLA in healthy donors. Primers for the PCR totalled 60 Vbeta and 13 Jbeta. Data came from immunoSEQ multiplex PCR; TCRdb stores just in-frame clones and leaves some out. Altogether roughly 150,000 clones are present, approximately 78% being singletons, with the ten largest covering 5% to 8%. The sample taken for sequencing was PBMCs. The origin of the receptors is a woman in her 40s in good health and CMV-seropositive.

The CDR3: CASRGYHYEQYF. CDR3 nucleotide sequence: TGTGCCAGCAGGGGCTACCACTACGAGCAGTACTTC. The chain recombines TRBV2 with TRBJ2-7; unclear D gene. Germline assignment: CDR1 SNHLY and CDR2 FYNNEI. Trimming removed 6 bases from V and 3 bases from J, with 9 bases in between. The CDR3 totals 12 residues.

The rearrangement joins TRBV14 to TRBJ2-2, with 7 bases that match TRBD1. Trimming took 7 bases from V and 3 from J; bases not matched to a gene: 8. Germline CDR1 SGHDN, CDR2 FVKESK. The CDR3 sequence is 15 residues long. CDR3: CASKQGTADTGELFF. The CDR3 DNA reads as TGTGCCAGCAAACAGGGGACCGCGGACACCGGGGAGCTGTTTTTT. Looking up the rest from reference TRBV14 and TRBJ2-2 gives the full variable domain: EAGVTQFPSHSVIEKGQTVTLRCDPISGHDNLYWYRRVMGKEIKFLLHFVKESKQDESGMPNNRFLAERTGGTYSTLKVQPAELEDSGVYFCASKQGTADTGELFFGEGSRLTVL.

This clone was observed once. This chain connects TRBV19 to TRBJ2-7; a weak D match, TRBD1 (6 bases). Germline CDR1 and CDR2: LNHDA and SQIVND (reference sequence). The CDR3 has 15 amino acids. Trimming pared 6 bases from V and 4 bases from J, leaving 19 bases between. For the CDR3, the DNA is TGTGCCAGTAGGCCTTCCGGGACACGGCTTTACGAGCAGTACTTC. Protein sequence: CASRPSGTRLYEQYF.

The chain uses TRBV7-9 and TRBJ2-1, with D perhaps TRBD2 (5 bases). V was clipped by 1 base and J by 8 bases, with 9 bases between them. Germline CDR1 SEHNR, CDR2 FQNEAQ (reference sequence). There are 13 residues in the CDR3. CDR3 sequence reads: CASSLGEGDEQFF. The CDR3, as DNA: TGTGCCAGCAGCTTAGGAGAGGGCGATGAGCAGTTCTTC.

This clone appeared a few times. This sequence joins TRBV6-5 and TRBJ1-1; D is possibly TRBD1 (6 bases). V lost 7 bases and J 4 bases, leaving 13 bases between the germline ends. The germline V gene has CDR1 MNHEY and CDR2 SVGAGI. The CDR3 totals 13 residues. Here the CDR3 DNA reads TGTGCCAGCACCTTAACAGGGAGCACTGAAGCTTTCTTT. The encoded protein is CASTLTGSTEAFF.

Remarks on this clone: Mismatch with germline at one junction end may stem from a read error. The rearrangement joins TRBV30 to TRBJ2-5, with TRBD1 matching 7 bases. CDR3 length: 13 residues. Per germline, CDR1 GTSNPN and CDR2 SVGIG (reference sequence). CDR3 amino acids: CAGSRDRQETQYF. The CDR3 coding sequence is TGTGCCGGGAGTCGGGACAGACAAGAGACCCAGTACTTC. The whole variable domain, remainder taken from reference TRBV30 and TRBJ2-5, is SQTIHQWPATLVQPVGSPLSLECTVEGTSNPNLYWYRQAAGRGLQLLFYSVGIGQISSEVPQNLSASRPQDRQFILSSKKLLLSDSGFYLCAGSRDRQETQYFGPGTRLLVL.

This clone appeared once. The rearrangement joins TRBV7-2 to TRBJ1-1; unclear D gene. The ends were cut back, 5 bases at V and 1 base at J, with 8 bases in the middle. CDR1 and CDR2 from the germline V gene are SGHTA and FQGNSA. The CDR3 has 13 amino acids. The CDR3 DNA sequence: TGTGCCAGCAGCCCTAGGAGGAACACTGAAGCTTTCTTT. The encoded protein is CASSPRRNTEAFF. The full variable domain, rest sourced from reference TRBV7-2 and TRBJ1-1, is GAGVSQSPSNKVTEKGKDVELRCDPISGHTALYWYRQSLGQGLEFLIYFQGNSAPDKSGLPSDRFSAERTGGSVSTLTIQRTQQEDSAVYLCASSPRRNTEAFFGQGTRLTVV.

This clone has more than one count but fewer than ten. This chain connects TRBV10-3 to TRBJ2-5, with TRBD2 matching over 8 bases. The CDR3 spans 14 residues. Germline CDR1 ENHRY, CDR2 SYGVKD. The V segment lost 3 bases and the J segment 6 bases; nucleotides outside the gene matches: 6. The DNA for the CDR3 is TGTGCCATCAGTGAAGTTAGCGGGGAACAGACCCAGTACTTC. The encoded protein is CAISEVSGEQTQYF.

The gene calls are TRBV10-3 and TRBJ2-1; 9 nucleotides line up with TRBD2. J gave up 9 bases and V 3 bases, and 6 bases lay outside the gene matches. Germline lookup yields CDR1 ENHRY and CDR2 SYGVKD. The length of the CDR3 is 14 residues. In DNA, the CDR3 is TGTGCCATCAGTGATACGACTAGCGGCGGTGAGCAGTTCTTC. Its translation: CAISDTTSGGEQFF.

The sample holds one count of this clone. The chain employs TRBV6-5 and TRBJ1-1, with unresolved D. The germline CDR1 and CDR2 sequences are MNHEY and SVGAGI. V was pared by 5 bases and J by 4 bases, with 11 bases between. The CDR3 sequence is 13 residues long. The CDR3 loop is CASSRLEGTEAFF. CDR3 in DNA: TGTGCCAGCAGTCGGTTGGAGGGCACTGAAGCTTTCTTT.

The sample holds a few counts of this clone. The chain employs TRBV19 and TRBJ2-2; TRBD1 agrees at 7 bases. This CDR3 is 16 amino acids long. Per the germline V gene, CDR1 is LNHDA and CDR2 is SQIVND (reference sequence). J gave up 1 base and V 6 bases, and 8 bases lay outside the gene matches. CDR3 loop: CASRIRQGRNTGELFF. DNA for the CDR3: TGTGCCAGTAGGATTAGACAGGGTAGGAACACCGGGGAGCTGTTTTTT.

The chain combines TRBV27 with TRBJ2-1; a weak D match, TRBD2 (5 bases). Between the trimmed V and J ends, which lost 6 bases and 2 bases, there was a span of 14 bases. The CDR3 consists of 15 residues. Germline CDR1 MNHEY, CDR2 SMNVEV (reference sequence). The CDR3 reads CASSPGSPAYNEQFF. CDR3 DNA: TGTGCCAGCAGCCCGGGGTCCCCGGCCTACAATGAGCAGTTCTTC.

This clone was seen only a few times. The chain couples TRBV15 to TRBJ1-2; D gene ambiguous. Per germline, CDR1 LNHNV and CDR2 YYDKDF (reference sequence). The CDR3 extends over 14 amino acids. Trimming took 0 bases from V and 2 from J, leaving 7 bases between them. The CDR3 sequence is CATSRERVNYGYTF. CDR3 sequence (DNA): TGTGCCACCAGCAGAGAACGGGTGAACTATGGCTACACCTTC.

The CDR3 sequence is CASGLVYPGEGRGTEAFF. CDR3 coding DNA: TGTGCTAGTGGTTTGGTATACCCAGGGGAGGGACGAGGAACTGAAGCTTTCTTT. This rearrangement joins TRBV12-5 to TRBJ1-1; D may be TRBD1 (6 bases). Trimming cost V 0 bases and J 5 bases, with 22 bases left between them. The germline CDR1 and CDR2 sequences are LGHNT and FRNRAP. This CDR3 region has 18 residues.

In its sample, this clone was seen many times. The genes are TRBV15 and TRBJ2-1; 11 bases line up with TRBD2. In germline, CDR1 is LNHNV, CDR2 YYDKDF (reference sequence). V was pared by 0 bases and J by 8 bases, with 3 bases of the junction left unmatched. The CDR3 covers 15 residues. In DNA, the CDR3 is TGTGCCACCAGCAGAGATCTACTAGCGGGAGATGAGCAGTTCTTC. Translation: CATSRDLLAGDEQFF.

The chain links TRBV29-1 to TRBJ1-5; D might be TRBD1 (5 bases). The length of the CDR3 is 13 residues. The V gene's germline CDR1 is SQVTM and CDR2 ANQGSEA. V lost 7 bases and J 2 bases, leaving 12 bases between the germline ends. The DNA of the CDR3 is TGCAGCGCCGCCGGGGGGGGCAATCAGCCCCAGCATTTT. It translates to CSAAGGGNQPQHF.

The chain employs TRBV29-1 and TRBJ1-2, with a weak D call TRBD1 (5 bases). V gave up 0 bases and J gave up 8 bases, with 16 bases separating them. This CDR3 is built from 14 residues. Germline CDR1 reads SQVTM; CDR2 reads ANQGSEA. CDR3 nucleotide sequence: TGCAGCGTTGAAGAAGTGGGGGGAGGGTTGGGCTACACCTTC. It encodes CSVEEVGGGLGYTF.

The V and J genes are TRBV28 and TRBJ2-5; 7 nucleotides line up with TRBD2. The CDR3 runs 13 residues. Trimming cost V 5 bases and J 9 bases; bases outside gene matches: 9. Germline values: CDR1 MDHEN, CDR2 SYDVKM. CDR3 bases: TGTGCCAGCAGTCCTGGAAGACTAGCCTCCCAGTACTTC. This sequence encodes CASSPGRLASQYF.

The chain employs TRBV5-3 and TRBJ2-5, with 11 bases fitting TRBD2. TRBV5-3 is treated as an ORF (open reading frame) with a function not yet certain. The CDR3 has 16 residues. V shed 0 bases and J 6 bases; nucleotides not matched to a gene: 7. CDR3 protein: CARSLVSGRAVKTQYF. DNA of the CDR3: TGTGCCAGAAGCTTGGTTAGCGGGAGGGCCGTAAAGACCCAGTACTTC.

This rearrangement joins TRBV28 to TRBJ1-6; possible D gene TRBD1, 5 bases. V lost 5 bases to trimming and J lost 0 bases, with 11 bases between them. The CDR3 has 16 residues. Germline CDR1 MDHEN, CDR2 SYDVKM. The CDR3: CASSPRTSSYNSPLHF. DNA of the CDR3: TGTGCCAGCAGTCCCCGGACAAGCTCCTATAATTCACCCCTCCACTTT.

The genes are TRBV7-9 and TRBJ1-1; 7 bases fit TRBD1. Germline loops: CDR1 SEHNR, CDR2 FQNEAQ (reference sequence). The CDR3 consists of 14 residues. The ends lost 4 bases at V and 5 bases at J; junction bases unmatched: 7. This CDR3 reads CASSSRQGLTEAFF. The CDR3 DNA is TGTGCCAGCAGCTCCAGACAGGGTCTGACTGAAGCTTTCTTT.

This clone appeared once. The rearrangement joins TRBV5-5 to TRBJ2-1; 13 nucleotides line up with TRBD2. Germline CDR1 SGHKS, CDR2 YYEKEE (reference sequence). The CDR3 covers 17 residues. The trim removed 4 bases at V and 3 bases at J, leaving 7 bases unmatched. CDR3 DNA: TGTGCCAGCAGCCCAGGACTAGCGGGGGCCTTCTACAATGAGCAGTTCTTC. As protein: CASSPGLAGAFYNEQFF.

This clone was seen just once. The CDR3 loop reads CASSLALAGEYEQYF. CDR3 in DNA: TGCGCCAGCAGCTTGGCACTAGCGGGAGAGTACGAGCAGTACTTC. The rearrangement joins TRBV5-1 to TRBJ2-5, with 11 bases that match TRBD2. Judging by the DNA end, TRBJ2-7 fits better; the J call may be wrong. This CDR3 is 15 amino acids long. The germline CDR1 and CDR2 sequences are SGHRS and YFSETQ.

The gene calls are TRBV19 and TRBJ1-2, with a weak D call TRBD1 (5 bases). Trimming removed 3 bases from V and 7 bases from J, with 21 bases in between. The CDR3 totals 16 residues. The germline CDR1 and CDR2 sequences are LNHDA and SQIVND (reference sequence). CDR3 region: CASSIGATFPPGGYTF. As DNA, the CDR3 is TGTGCCAGTAGTATTGGGGCTACTTTCCCACCGGGTGGCTACACCTTC.